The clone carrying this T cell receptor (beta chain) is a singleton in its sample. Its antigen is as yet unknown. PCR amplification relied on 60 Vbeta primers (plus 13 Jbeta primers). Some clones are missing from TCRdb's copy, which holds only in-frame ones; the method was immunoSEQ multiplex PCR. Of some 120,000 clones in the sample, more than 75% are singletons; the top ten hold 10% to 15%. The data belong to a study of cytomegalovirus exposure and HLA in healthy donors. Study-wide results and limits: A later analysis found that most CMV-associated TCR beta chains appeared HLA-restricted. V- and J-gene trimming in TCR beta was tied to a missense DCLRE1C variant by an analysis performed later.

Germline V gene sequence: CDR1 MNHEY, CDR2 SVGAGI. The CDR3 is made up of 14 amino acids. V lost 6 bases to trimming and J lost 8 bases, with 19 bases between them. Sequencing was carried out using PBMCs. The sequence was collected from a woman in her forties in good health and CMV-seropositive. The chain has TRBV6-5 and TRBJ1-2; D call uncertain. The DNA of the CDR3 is TGTGCCAGCAGCCGCGGGAGGGTGGGTGGAGGCTACACCTTC. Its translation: CASSRGRVGGGYTF.